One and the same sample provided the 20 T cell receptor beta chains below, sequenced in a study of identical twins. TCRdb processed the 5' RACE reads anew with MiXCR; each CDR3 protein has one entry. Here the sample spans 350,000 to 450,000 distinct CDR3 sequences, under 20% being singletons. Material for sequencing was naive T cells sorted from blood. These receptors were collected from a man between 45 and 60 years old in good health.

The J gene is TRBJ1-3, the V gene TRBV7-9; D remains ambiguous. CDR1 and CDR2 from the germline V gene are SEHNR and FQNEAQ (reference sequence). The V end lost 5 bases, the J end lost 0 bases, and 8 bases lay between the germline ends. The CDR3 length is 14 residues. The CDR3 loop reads CASSDESSGNTIYF. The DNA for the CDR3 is TGTGCCAGCAGCGACGAGAGCTCTGGAAACACCATATATTTT.

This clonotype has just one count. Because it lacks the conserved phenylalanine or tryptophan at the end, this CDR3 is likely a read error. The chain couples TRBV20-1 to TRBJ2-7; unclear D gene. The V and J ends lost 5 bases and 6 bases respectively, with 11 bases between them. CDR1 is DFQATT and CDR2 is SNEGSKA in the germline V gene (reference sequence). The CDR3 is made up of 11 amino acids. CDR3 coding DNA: TGCAGTGCTTTAACGCCGTTCGAGCAGTACTAC. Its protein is CSALTPFEQYY.

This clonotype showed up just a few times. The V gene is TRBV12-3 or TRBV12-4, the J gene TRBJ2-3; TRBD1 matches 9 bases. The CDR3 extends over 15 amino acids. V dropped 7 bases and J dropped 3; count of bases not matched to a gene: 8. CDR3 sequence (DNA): TGTGCCAGCAACCTACCGGACAGGGGAACAGATACGCAGTATTTT. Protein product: CASNLPDRGTDTQYF.

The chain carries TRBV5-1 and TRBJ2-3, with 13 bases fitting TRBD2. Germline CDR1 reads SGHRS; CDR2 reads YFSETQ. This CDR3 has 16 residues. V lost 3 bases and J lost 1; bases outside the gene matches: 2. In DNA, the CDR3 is TGCGCCAGCAGCTCCGGGACTAGCGGGGGCACAGATACGCAGTATTTT. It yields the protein CASSSGTSGGTDTQYF.

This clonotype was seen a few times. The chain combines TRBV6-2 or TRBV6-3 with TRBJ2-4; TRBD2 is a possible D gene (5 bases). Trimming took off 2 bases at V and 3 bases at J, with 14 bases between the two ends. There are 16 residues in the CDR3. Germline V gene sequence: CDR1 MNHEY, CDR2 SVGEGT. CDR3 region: CASSYHLGEGKNIQYF. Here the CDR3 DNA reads TGTGCCAGCAGTTACCACCTGGGTGAGGGCAAAAACATTCAGTACTTC.

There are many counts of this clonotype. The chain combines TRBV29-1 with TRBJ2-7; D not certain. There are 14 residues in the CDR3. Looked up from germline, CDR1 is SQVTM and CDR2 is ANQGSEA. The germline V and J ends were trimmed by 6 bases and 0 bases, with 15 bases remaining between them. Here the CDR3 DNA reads TGCAGCGTATCCAACATGGATAGCTCCTACGAGCAGTACTTC. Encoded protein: CSVSNMDSSYEQYF.

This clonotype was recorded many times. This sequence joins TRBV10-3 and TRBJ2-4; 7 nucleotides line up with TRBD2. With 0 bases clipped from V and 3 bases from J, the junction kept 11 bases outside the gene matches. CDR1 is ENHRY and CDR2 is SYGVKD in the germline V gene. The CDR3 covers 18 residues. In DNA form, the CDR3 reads TGTGCCATCAGTGAGTCCCTTGGCGGGGGATGGATCAAAAACATTCAGTACTTC. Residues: CAISESLGGGWIKNIQYF.

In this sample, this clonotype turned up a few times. The CDR3 sequence: CASSIQGAKADTQYF. The CDR3 DNA is TGTGCCAGCAGCATACAGGGGGCAAAGGCAGATACGCAGTATTTT. This sequence joins TRBV12-3 or TRBV12-4 and TRBJ2-3; 9 nucleotides match TRBD1. This CDR3 is built from 15 residues. V was clipped by 6 bases and J by 4 bases; unmatched bases: 8.

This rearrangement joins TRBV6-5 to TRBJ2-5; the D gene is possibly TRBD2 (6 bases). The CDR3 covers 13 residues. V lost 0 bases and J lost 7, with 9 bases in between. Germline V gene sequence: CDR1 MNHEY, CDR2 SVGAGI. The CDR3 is CASSYSAGLTQYF. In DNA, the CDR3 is TGTGCCAGCAGTTACTCGGCGGGGTTGACCCAGTACTTC.

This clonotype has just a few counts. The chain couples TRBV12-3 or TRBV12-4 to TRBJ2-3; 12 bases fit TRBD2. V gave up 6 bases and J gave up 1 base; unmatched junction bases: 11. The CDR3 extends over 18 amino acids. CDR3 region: CASSSSGTSGSRTDTQYF. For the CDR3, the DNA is TGTGCCAGCAGCTCTTCCGGGACTAGCGGGTCTCGCACAGATACGCAGTATTTT.

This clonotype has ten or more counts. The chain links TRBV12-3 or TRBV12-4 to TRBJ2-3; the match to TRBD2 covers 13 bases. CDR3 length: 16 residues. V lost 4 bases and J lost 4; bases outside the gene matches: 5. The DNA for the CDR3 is TGTGCCAGCAGTTCCGGGACTAGCGGGACCCCAGATACGCAGTATTTT. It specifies CASSSGTSGTPDTQYF.

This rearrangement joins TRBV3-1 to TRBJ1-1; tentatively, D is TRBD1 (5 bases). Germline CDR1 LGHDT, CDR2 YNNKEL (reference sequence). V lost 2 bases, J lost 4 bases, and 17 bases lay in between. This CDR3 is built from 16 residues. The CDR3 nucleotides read TGTGCCAGCAGCCAAATTTGGAGGGGACGAAGCACTGAAGCTTTCTTT. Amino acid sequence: CASSQIWRGRSTEAFF.

CDR3 loop: CSARDSPRGYTGELFF. The CDR3 DNA sequence: TGCAGTGCTAGGGACTCTCCGAGAGGGTACACCGGGGAGCTGTTTTTT. The chain has TRBV20-1 and TRBJ2-2; D possibly corresponds to TRBD2 (5 bases). Looked up from germline, CDR1 is DFQATT and CDR2 is SNEGSKA (reference sequence). The CDR3 runs 16 residues. V was pared by 3 bases and J by 3 bases, with 17 bases between.

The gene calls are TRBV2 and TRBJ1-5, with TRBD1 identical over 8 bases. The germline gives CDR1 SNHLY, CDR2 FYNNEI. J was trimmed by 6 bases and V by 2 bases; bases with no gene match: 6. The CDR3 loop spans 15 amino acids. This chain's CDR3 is CASSESQGAGQPQHF. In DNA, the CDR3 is TGTGCCAGCAGTGAATCGCAGGGGGCAGGTCAGCCCCAGCATTTT.

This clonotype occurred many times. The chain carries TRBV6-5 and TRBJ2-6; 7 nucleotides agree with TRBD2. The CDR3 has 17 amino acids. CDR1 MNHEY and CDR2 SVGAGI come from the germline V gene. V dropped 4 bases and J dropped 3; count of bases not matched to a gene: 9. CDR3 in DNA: TGTGCCAGCAGTTTGGGAGGGCATGTACTTGGGGCCAACGTCCTGACTTTC. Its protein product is CASSLGGHVLGANVLTF.

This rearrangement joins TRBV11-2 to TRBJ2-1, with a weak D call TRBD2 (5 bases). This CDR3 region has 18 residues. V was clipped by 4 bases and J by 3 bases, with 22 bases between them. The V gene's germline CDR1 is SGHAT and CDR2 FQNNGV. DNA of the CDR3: TGTGCCAGCAGCTCCATAGGGTCGTCCGGGGTCCGCTACAATGAGCAGTTCTTC. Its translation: CASSSIGSSGVRYNEQFF.

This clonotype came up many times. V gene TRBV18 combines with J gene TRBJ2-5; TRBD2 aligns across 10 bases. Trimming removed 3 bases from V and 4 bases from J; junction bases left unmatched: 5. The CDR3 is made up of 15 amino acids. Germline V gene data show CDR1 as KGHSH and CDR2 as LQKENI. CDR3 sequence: CASSPSSGSRETQYF. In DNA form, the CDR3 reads TGTGCCAGCTCACCGTCTAGCGGGAGTCGAGAGACCCAGTACTTC. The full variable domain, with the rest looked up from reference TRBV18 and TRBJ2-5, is NAGVMQNPRHLVRRRGQEARLRCSPMKGHSHVYWYRQLPEEGLKFMVYLQKENIIDESGMPKERFSAEFPKEGPSILRIQQVVRGDSAAYFCASSPSSGSRETQYFGPGTRLLVL.

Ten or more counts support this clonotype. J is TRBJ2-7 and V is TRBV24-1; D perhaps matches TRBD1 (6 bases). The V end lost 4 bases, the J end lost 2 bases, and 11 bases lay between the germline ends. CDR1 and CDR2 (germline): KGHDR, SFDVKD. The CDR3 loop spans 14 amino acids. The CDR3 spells CATSEDDRPYEQYF. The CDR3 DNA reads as TGTGCCACCAGTGAAGACGACAGGCCCTACGAGCAGTACTTC.

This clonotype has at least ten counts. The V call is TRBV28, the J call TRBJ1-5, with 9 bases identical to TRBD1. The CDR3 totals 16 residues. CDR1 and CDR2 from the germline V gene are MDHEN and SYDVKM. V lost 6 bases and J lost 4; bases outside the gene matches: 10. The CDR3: CASRTSGDRVNQPQHF. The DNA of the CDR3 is TGTGCCAGCAGGACTTCGGGGGACAGGGTGAATCAGCCCCAGCATTTT. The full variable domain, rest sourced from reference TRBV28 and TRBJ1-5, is DVKVTQSSRYLVKRTGEKVFLECVQDMDHENMFWYRQDPGLGLRLIYFSYDVKMKEKGDIPEGYSVSREKKERFSLILESASTNQTSMYLCASRTSGDRVNQPQHFGDGTRLSIL.

In DNA form, the CDR3 reads TGCGCCAGCAGTGAAGGGGGGCAAGCTTTCTTT. Amino acids: CASSEGGQAFF. The rearrangement links TRBV10-2 to TRBJ1-1; D is perhaps TRBD1 (6 bases). The CDR3 extends over 11 amino acids. Germline-derived CDR1 and CDR2 are WSHSY and SAAADI. Trimming removed 3 bases at V and 9 bases at J, with 8 bases between.